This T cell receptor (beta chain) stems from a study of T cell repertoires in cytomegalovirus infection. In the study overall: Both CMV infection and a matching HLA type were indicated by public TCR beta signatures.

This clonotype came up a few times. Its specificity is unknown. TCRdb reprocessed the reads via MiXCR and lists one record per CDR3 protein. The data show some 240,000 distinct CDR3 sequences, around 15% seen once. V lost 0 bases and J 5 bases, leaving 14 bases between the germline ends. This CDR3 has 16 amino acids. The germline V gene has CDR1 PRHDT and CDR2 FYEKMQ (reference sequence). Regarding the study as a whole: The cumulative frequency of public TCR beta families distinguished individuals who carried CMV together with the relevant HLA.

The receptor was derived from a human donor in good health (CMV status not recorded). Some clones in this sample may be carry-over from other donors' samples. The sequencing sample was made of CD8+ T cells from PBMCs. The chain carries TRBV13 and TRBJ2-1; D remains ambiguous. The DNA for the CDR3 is TGTGCCAGCAGCTTAGGGGCCCCGTCCCGTGACAATGAGCAGTTCTTC. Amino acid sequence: CASSLGAPSRDNEQFF.